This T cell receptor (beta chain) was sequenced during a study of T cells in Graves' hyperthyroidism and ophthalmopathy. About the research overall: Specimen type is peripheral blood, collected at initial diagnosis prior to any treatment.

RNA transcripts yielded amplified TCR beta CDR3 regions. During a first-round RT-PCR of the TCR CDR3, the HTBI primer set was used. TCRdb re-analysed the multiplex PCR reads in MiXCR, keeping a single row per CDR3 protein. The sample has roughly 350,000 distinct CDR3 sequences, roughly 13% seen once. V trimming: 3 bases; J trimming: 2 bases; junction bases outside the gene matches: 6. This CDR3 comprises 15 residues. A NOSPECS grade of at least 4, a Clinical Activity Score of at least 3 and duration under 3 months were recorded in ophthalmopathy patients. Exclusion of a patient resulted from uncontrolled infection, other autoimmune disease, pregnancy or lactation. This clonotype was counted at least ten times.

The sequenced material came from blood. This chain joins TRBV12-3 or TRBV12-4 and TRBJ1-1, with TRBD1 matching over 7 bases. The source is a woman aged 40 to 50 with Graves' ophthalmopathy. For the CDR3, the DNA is TGTGCCAGCAGTTTTACAGGGGCCTCAAACACTGAAGCTTTCTTT. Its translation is CASSFTGASNTEAFF.